The 27 T cell receptor beta chains listed next were all sequenced from one sample in a study of CD8+ T cells in alopecia areata. Treatment: oral pan-JAK inhibitor, 5-10 mg twice daily. Extracted RNA was reverse transcribed, and the resulting cDNA served as sequencing template. The table came from immunoSEQ multiplex PCR; TCRdb's copy has only in-frame clones and leaves some out. Found here are under 350,000 clones, roughly 64% of them singletons; the top ten hold more than 1.5%. The material was CD4+ T cells sorted from blood, obtained at week 24, from a patient treated with tofacitinib. The receptors were gathered from a human donor with alopecia areata.

This chain uses TRBV27 with TRBJ1-2, with D unresolved. The V end was cut by 2 bases, the J end by 1 base, with 8 bases between. Germline V gene lookup returns CDR1 MNHEY and CDR2 SMNVEV (reference sequence). This CDR3 is 14 amino acids long. Written as DNA, the CDR3 is TGTGCCAGCAGTTTAAGACGGGATAACTATGGCTACACCTTC. Protein sequence: CASSLRRDNYGYTF.

This sequence joins TRBV9 and TRBJ2-3, with a possible D match to TRBD2 (7 bases). The germline gives CDR1 SGDLS, CDR2 YYNGEE. Trimming left V 2 bases short and J 3 bases short, with 16 bases between. This CDR3 region has 16 residues. This CDR3 is CASSVTPEGGTDTQYF. In nucleotides, the CDR3 is TGTGCCAGCAGCGTTACCCCGGAGGGGGGGACAGATACGCAGTATTTT.

The rearrangement links TRBV4-2 to TRBJ1-6, with D tentatively TRBD1 (6 bases). The CDR3 contains 14 residues. Germline values: CDR1 LGHNA, CDR2 YNFKEQ. Trimming took 0 bases from V and 12 from J, leaving 12 bases between them. CDR3 bases: TGTGCCAGCAGCCAAGATAAAGGGGGATTACCCCTCCACTTT. Its protein is CASSQDKGGLPLHF.

The chain recombines TRBV5-1 with TRBJ2-2; possibly TRBD1 for D (6 bases). The germline CDR1 and CDR2 sequences are SGHRS and YFSETQ. Between the trimmed V and J ends, which lost 1 base and 1 base, there was a span of 8 bases. This CDR3 has 15 residues. The CDR3 DNA follows: TGCGCCAGCAGCTTGCTACAGGGGAACACCGGGGAGCTGTTTTTT. Translating gives CASSLLQGNTGELFF.

The V and J genes are TRBV30 and TRBJ2-3; D is ambiguous. Per germline, CDR1 GTSNPN and CDR2 SVGIG (reference sequence). V dropped 3 bases and J dropped 1 base, with 11 bases sitting between them. There are 14 residues in the CDR3. The CDR3 sequence is CAWRAYRGTDTQYF. Written as DNA, the CDR3 is TGTGCCTGGAGAGCGTACCGAGGCACAGATACGCAGTATTTT.

The rearrangement joins TRBV5-1 to TRBJ2-3, with no clear D. The V and J ends lost 2 bases and 9 bases respectively, with 13 bases between them. Germline loops: CDR1 SGHRS, CDR2 YFSETQ. The CDR3 extends over 13 amino acids. CDR3 nucleotides: TGCGCCAGCAGCTTCGAGGAGAACTTGACGCAGTATTTT. Its translation: CASSFEENLTQYF.

V gene TRBV6-5 combines with J gene TRBJ1-2; D possibly corresponds to TRBD1 (5 bases). V was trimmed by 8 bases and J by 5 bases, leaving 12 bases between them. The germline V gene encodes CDR1 MNHEY and CDR2 SVGAGI. The CDR3 is made up of 12 amino acids. The CDR3 nucleotides are TGTGCCAGCTCCCCAGGGAGGTATGGCTACACCTTC. The encoded protein is CASSPGRYGYTF.

J is TRBJ2-5 and V is TRBV7-2; D is uncertain. This CDR3 is built from 17 residues. Germline V CDR1 and CDR2: SGHTA, FQGNSA. Trimming shortened V by 0 bases and J by 5 bases, and 19 bases separated the two germline ends. The CDR3 DNA sequence: TGTGCCAGCAGCTTAGCGGCAGCCCCGGGTGGGTCTGAGACCCAGTACTTC. Encoded protein: CASSLAAAPGGSETQYF. The full variable domain, with the rest looked up from reference TRBV7-2 and TRBJ2-5, is GAGVSQSPSNKVTEKGKDVELRCDPISGHTALYWYRQSLGQGLEFLIYFQGNSAPDKSGLPSDRFSAERTGGSVSTLTIQRTQQEDSAVYLCASSLAAAPGGSETQYFGPGTRLLVL.

This clone was observed many times. The CDR3 DNA is TGTGCCAGCAGCACGACAGGGGGTCGTTCACCCCTCCACTTT. Translated, it gives CASSTTGGRSPLHF. This chain links TRBV7-3 with TRBJ1-6; TRBD1 aligns across 9 bases. In germline, CDR1 is SGHTA, CDR2 FQGTGA. V shed 5 bases, J shed 9 bases, and the junction held 5 bases outside the gene matches. The CDR3 covers 14 residues.

This clone is a singleton in its sample. This rearrangement joins TRBV5-1 to TRBJ2-7; weak D call: TRBD2 (6 bases). Trimming pared 0 bases from V and 5 bases from J, leaving 15 bases between. CDR1 and CDR2 (germline): SGHRS, YFSETQ. The CDR3 covers 15 residues. CDR3 loop: CASSLGRAAGDEQYF. DNA for the CDR3: TGCGCCAGCAGCTTGGGGAGGGCGGCTGGCGACGAGCAGTACTTC.

CDR3 sequence (DNA): TGTGCCAGCAGTTGGGCGGACAGTAATTCACCCCTCCACTTT. Its protein is CASSWADSNSPLHF. This sequence joins TRBV6-1 and TRBJ1-6, with D tentatively TRBD1 (6 bases). From germline, CDR1 is MNHNS and CDR2 SASEGT. V lost 5 bases to trimming and J lost 6 bases, with 11 bases between them. This CDR3 contains 14 residues.

This clone showed up just a few times. The V gene is TRBV5-1, the J gene TRBJ1-1; D is unresolved. V lost 7 bases, J lost 1 base, and 14 bases lay in between. This CDR3 is 14 amino acids long. Germline assignment: CDR1 SGHRS and CDR2 YFSETQ. Here the CDR3 DNA reads TGCGCCAGCCGGGAGGGATCTCAGAACACTGAAGCTTTCTTT. This translates into CASREGSQNTEAFF.

This sequence joins TRBV7-8 and TRBJ2-2; 7 positions agree with TRBD2. Germline values: CDR1 SGHVS, CDR2 FQNEAQ. CDR3 length: 19 residues. The V segment lost 0 bases and the J segment 0 bases; nucleotides outside the gene matches: 10. CDR3 amino acids: CASSLARRGGAANTGELFF. DNA for the CDR3: TGTGCCAGCAGCTTAGCCCGCCGGGGAGGGGCTGCGAACACCGGGGAGCTGTTTTTT.

DNA of the CDR3: TGTGCCAGCAGTAAGGGGACAGGGGATGGCTACACCTTC. This translates into CASSKGTGDGYTF. The chain recombines TRBV7-2 with TRBJ1-2; 10 bases agree with TRBD1. The CDR3 runs to 13 residues. CDR1 is SGHTA and CDR2 is FQGNSA in the germline V gene. The trim removed 6 bases at V and 6 bases at J, leaving 4 bases unmatched. Supplemented by reference TRBV7-2 and TRBJ1-2, the full variable domain reads GAGVSQSPSNKVTEKGKDVELRCDPISGHTALYWYRQSLGQGLEFLIYFQGNSAPDKSGLPSDRFSAERTGGSVSTLTIQRTQQEDSAVYLCASSKGTGDGYTFGSGTRLTVV.

The chain joins TRBV29-1 to TRBJ2-7; D unclear. Deletions cut 4 bases from V and 6 bases from J, with 10 bases between. CDR1 is SQVTM and CDR2 is ANQGSEA in the germline V gene. The CDR3 covers 11 residues. The CDR3 loop is CSVVQRAEQYF. CDR3 sequence (DNA): TGCAGCGTTGTCCAACGAGCCGAGCAGTACTTC.

The J gene is TRBJ1-6, the V gene TRBV21-1; no check of the table's D call, TRBD1, against the DNA was made. TRBV21-1 is classified as a pseudogene. The CDR3 runs 15 residues. DNA of the CDR3: TGTGCCAGCACTGTGGGACAGACCCTCCCTTCACCCCTCCACTTT. Translation gives CASTVGQTLPSPLHF.

The rearrangement links TRBV29-1 to TRBJ2-3; D gene ambiguous. Per germline, CDR1 SQVTM and CDR2 ANQGSEA. This CDR3 region has 11 residues. V lost 6 bases and J 6 bases, leaving 10 bases between the germline ends. DNA of the CDR3: TGCAGCGTGGACCAAGGGGATACGCAGTATTTT. Translated, it gives CSVDQGDTQYF.

The chain couples TRBV25-1 to TRBJ1-2; no clear D gene. This CDR3 has 14 residues. Trimming took 2 bases from V and 8 from J, leaving 15 bases between them. Germline V gene lookup returns CDR1 MGHDK and CDR2 SYGVNS. CDR3 DNA: TGTGCCAGCAGTGAAAGCCCTCCTCTTGTGGGCTACACCTTC. It specifies CASSESPPLVGYTF.

The chain uses TRBV29-1 and TRBJ2-3; unclear D gene. The CDR3 contains 12 residues. CDR1 and CDR2 (germline): SQVTM, ANQGSEA. V dropped 5 bases and J dropped 5 bases, with 11 bases sitting between them. The CDR3 spells CSVRPAGDTQYF. For the CDR3, the DNA is TGCAGCGTTCGCCCTGCTGGAGATACGCAGTATTTT.

The gene calls are TRBV27 and TRBJ1-6, with D hard to call. The CDR3 is 15 amino acids. Germline V gene sequence: CDR1 MNHEY, CDR2 SMNVEV (reference sequence). With 4 bases removed from V and 7 bases from J, the gap between germline ends came to 14 bases. CDR3 sequence: CASSSRGQSNSPLHF. The CDR3 DNA reads TGTGCCAGCAGTTCAAGAGGGCAATCAAATTCACCCCTCCACTTT.

This rearrangement joins TRBV29-1 to TRBJ1-1; D might be TRBD1 (5 bases). The ends were cut back, 4 bases at V and 4 bases at J, with 10 bases in the middle. CDR1 is SQVTM, CDR2 ANQGSEA, per germline. The CDR3 totals 12 residues. The CDR3 bases are TGCAGCGTTGTGGAGGGACCCACTGAAGCTTTCTTT. This sequence encodes CSVVEGPTEAFF. The full variable domain, its missing parts supplied by reference TRBV29-1 and TRBJ1-1, is SAVISQKPSRDICQRGTSLTIQCQVDSQVTMMFWYRQQPGQSLTLIATANQGSEATYESGFVIDKFPISRPNLTFSTLTVSNMSPEDSSIYLCSVVEGPTEAFFGQGTRLTVV.

The chain couples TRBV2 to TRBJ1-5; perhaps TRBD1 as D (6 bases). V lost 4 bases, J lost 3 bases, and 13 bases lay in between. From germline, CDR1 is SNHLY and CDR2 FYNNEI. The CDR3 spans 15 residues. CDR3 residues: CASSGSGGINQPQHF. The CDR3 nucleotides are TGTGCCAGCAGTGGATCTGGGGGCATCAATCAGCCCCAGCATTTT.

The chain combines TRBV5-1 with TRBJ2-7; D ambiguous. This CDR3 is 11 amino acids long. V was clipped by 0 bases and J by 7 bases, with 5 bases between them. CDR1 is SGHRS and CDR2 is YFSETQ in the germline V gene. The CDR3 DNA follows: TGCGCCAGCAGCTTGGAGAATGAGCAGTACTTC. It is translated as CASSLENEQYF. Looking up the rest from reference TRBV5-1 and TRBJ2-7 gives the full variable domain: KAGVTQTPRYLIKTRGQQVTLSCSPISGHRSVSWYQQTPGQGLQFLFEYFSETQRNKGNFPGRFSGRQFSNSRSEMNVSTLELGDSALYLCASSLENEQYFGPGTRLTVT.

V usage is TRBV30 and J usage is TRBJ2-7; D call uncertain. The CDR3 length is 11 residues. The germline V gene has CDR1 GTSNPN and CDR2 SVGIG (reference sequence). Trimming pared 0 bases from V and 7 bases from J, leaving 7 bases between. The CDR3 sequence is CAWSVVSEQYF. CDR3 in DNA: TGTGCCTGGAGTGTCGTTAGTGAGCAGTACTTC. Full variable domain (rest looked up from reference TRBV30 and TRBJ2-7): SQTIHQWPATLVQPVGSPLSLECTVEGTSNPNLYWYRQAAGRGLQLLFYSVGIGQISSEVPQNLSASRPQDRQFILSSKKLLLSDSGFYLCAWSVVSEQYFGPGTRLTVT.

This clone was counted only a few times. The rearrangement joins TRBV7-9 to TRBJ2-5, with D unclear. The CDR3 length is 15 residues. Looked up from germline, CDR1 is SEHNR and CDR2 is FQNEAQ (reference sequence). The ends were cut back, 4 bases at V and 5 bases at J, with 17 bases in the middle. As DNA, the CDR3 is TGTGCCAGCAGCTCCCCTCCGCCCTCCCTCGAGACCCAGTACTTC. It specifies CASSSPPPSLETQYF.

This chain links TRBV27 with TRBJ2-7; D tentatively fits TRBD1 or TRBD2 (5 bases each). This CDR3 is built from 15 residues. Trimming shortened V by 6 bases and J by 2 bases, and 17 bases separated the two germline ends. In germline, CDR1 is MNHEY, CDR2 SMNVEV (reference sequence). In DNA, the CDR3 is TGTGCCAGCAGATCTCGAGGGACGGACACCTACGAGCAGTACTTC. Amino acid sequence: CASRSRGTDTYEQYF.

A few counts support this clone. The V gene is TRBV13, the J gene TRBJ2-4; D unresolved. The CDR3 is 15 amino acids. V was trimmed by 4 bases and J by 0 bases, leaving 10 bases between them. In germline, CDR1 is PRHDT, CDR2 FYEKMQ (reference sequence). CDR3 sequence: CASSSRWEAKNIQYF. Written as DNA, the CDR3 is TGTGCCAGCAGCTCCCGTTGGGAAGCCAAAAACATTCAGTACTTC.